The 24 T cell receptor beta chains below all came from one sample that was sequenced in a study of blood T cell repertoires in COVID-19. The repertoire was sequenced with immunoSEQ multiplex PCR; TCRdb's copy has only in-frame clones and lacks some. Among approximately 45,000 clones listed, 87% were seen once. Material for sequencing was peripheral blood. The origin of the receptors is a man aged 35 to 55 with COVID-19, enrolled during active disease.

This clone was observed once. The chain employs TRBV28 and TRBJ2-7; possibly TRBD1 for D (7 bases). Germline-derived CDR1 and CDR2 are MDHEN and SYDVKM. CDR3 length equals 16 residues. V gave up 5 bases and J gave up 3 bases, with 20 bases separating them. The CDR3 sequence: CASSTPRGAFGYEQYF. The CDR3 bases are TGTGCCAGCAGTACCCCCAGGGGGGCGTTCGGCTACGAGCAGTACTTC. Based on the CDR3 plus reference TRBV28 and TRBJ2-7, the full variable domain is DVKVTQSSRYLVKRTGEKVFLECVQDMDHENMFWYRQDPGLGLRLIYFSYDVKMKEKGDIPEGYSVSREKKERFSLILESASTNQTSMYLCASSTPRGAFGYEQYFGPGTRLTVT.

The rearrangement links TRBV2 to TRBJ2-7; 9 nucleotides line up with TRBD2. After removal of 3 bases from V and 4 bases from J, the junction contained 4 bases not matched to a gene. In germline, CDR1 is SNHLY, CDR2 FYNNEI. This CDR3 comprises 14 residues. In DNA form, the CDR3 reads TGTGCCAGCAGTGAGGGTAGCGGGAGTTACGAGCAGTACTTC. Translating gives CASSEGSGSYEQYF.

The chain combines TRBV19 with TRBJ2-7; 7 bases map to TRBD2. Looked up from germline, CDR1 is LNHDA and CDR2 is SQIVND (reference sequence). CDR3 size: 15 residues. V dropped 3 bases and J dropped 1; count of bases not matched to a gene: 6. The CDR3 DNA follows: TGTGCCAGTAGTATTCAGTCTAGCGGTTCCTACGAGCAGTACTTC. Protein product: CASSIQSSGSYEQYF.

The chain links TRBV2 to TRBJ2-6; TRBD1 matches at 10 bases. This CDR3 is built from 18 residues. Germline lookup yields CDR1 SNHLY and CDR2 FYNNEI. Trimming at V came to 9 bases and at J to 0 bases, leaving 11 bases not matched to a gene. Written as DNA, the CDR3 is TGTGCCAGAGGACAGGGGGGCTCCGGAGGCTCTGGGGCCAACGTCCTGACTTTC. Protein sequence: CARGQGGSGGSGANVLTF.

This clone was seen just once. The chain combines TRBV15 with TRBJ2-5; 7 positions match TRBD1. The V segment lost 0 bases and the J segment 4 bases; nucleotides outside the gene matches: 8. The CDR3 contains 16 residues. Germline V gene sequence: CDR1 LNHNV, CDR2 YYDKDF (reference sequence). CDR3 loop: CATSRDRGQARETQYF. DNA for the CDR3: TGTGCCACCAGCAGAGACCGAGGACAGGCGAGAGAGACCCAGTACTTC.

This chain connects TRBV6-1 to TRBJ2-7; no firm D call. Germline V gene lookup returns CDR1 MNHNS and CDR2 SASEGT. Between the trimmed V and J ends, which lost 0 bases and 5 bases, there was a span of 23 bases. This CDR3 region has 18 residues. The CDR3 nucleotides read TGTGCCAGCAGTGAAGCTTCTAAGACGCCTGCAGGCTCTCACGAGCAGTACTTC. Protein: CASSEASKTPAGSHEQYF.

The chain joins TRBV19 to TRBJ1-1, with D perhaps matching TRBD1 (5 bases). The CDR3 has 14 residues. CDR1 LNHDA and CDR2 SQIVND come from the germline V gene (reference sequence). Trimming removed 4 bases at V and 5 bases at J, with 14 bases between. CDR3 sequence reads: CASSRTGGWTEAFF. The CDR3, as DNA: TGTGCCAGTAGTAGGACCGGGGGGTGGACTGAAGCTTTCTTT.

This sequence joins TRBV14 and TRBJ1-2; D ambiguous. This CDR3 contains 16 residues. Trimming pared 3 bases from V and 3 bases from J, leaving 17 bases between. The V gene's germline CDR1 is SGHDN and CDR2 FVKESK. CDR3 DNA: TGTGCCAGCAGCCAGACCTTAGACACCCTACACTATGGCTACACCTTC. Its protein is CASSQTLDTLHYGYTF. The variable domain in full, completed from reference TRBV14 and TRBJ1-2, reads EAGVTQFPSHSVIEKGQTVTLRCDPISGHDNLYWYRRVMGKEIKFLLHFVKESKQDESGMPNNRFLAERTGGTYSTLKVQPAELEDSGVYFCASSQTLDTLHYGYTFGSGTRLTVV.

This chain links TRBV5-4 with TRBJ2-2; 8 bases are shared with TRBD2. Trimming at V came to 9 bases and at J to 7 bases, leaving 11 bases not matched to a gene. The CDR3 consists of 14 residues. Germline CDR1 and CDR2: SGHNT and YYREEE (reference sequence). The CDR3 loop reads CATHPGGAIGELFF. DNA for the CDR3: TGTGCCACCCACCCCGGGGGGGCGATCGGGGAGCTGTTTTTT.

J is TRBJ1-1 and V is TRBV5-5, with 7 positions matching TRBD1. The CDR3 has 15 amino acids. V was clipped by 2 bases and J by 2 bases; unmatched bases: 6. Germline CDR1 and CDR2: SGHKS and YYEKEE (reference sequence). CDR3: CASSLWDSLNTEAFF. CDR3 nucleotide sequence: TGTGCCAGCAGCTTATGGGACAGCCTTAACACTGAAGCTTTCTTT.

The chain has TRBV30 and TRBJ1-5; 7 positions agree with TRBD1. The CDR3 runs to 14 residues. Germline V lookup: CDR1 GTSNPN, CDR2 SVGIG (reference sequence). The V gene end was trimmed by 3 bases and the J gene end by 2 bases; junction bases not matched to a gene: 4. CDR3 sequence reads: CAWRGDSRNQPQHF. The CDR3 DNA follows: TGTGCCTGGAGGGGGGACAGCCGCAATCAGCCCCAGCATTTT. Complete variable domain (other parts from reference TRBV30 and TRBJ1-5): SQTIHQWPATLVQPVGSPLSLECTVEGTSNPNLYWYRQAAGRGLQLLFYSVGIGQISSEVPQNLSASRPQDRQFILSSKKLLLSDSGFYLCAWRGDSRNQPQHFGDGTRLSIL.

The gene calls are TRBV19 and TRBJ2-2, with TRBD1 matching over 9 bases. The germline gives CDR1 LNHDA, CDR2 SQIVND (reference sequence). Germline trimming cut 10 bases from V and 4 bases from J; bases unmatched to any gene: 7. This CDR3 comprises 14 residues. In DNA form, the CDR3 reads TGTGCCACCGTACAGGGGGCCACCACCGGGGAGCTGTTTTTT. Residues: CATVQGATTGELFF.

This clone was found once. The V call is TRBV5-6, the J call TRBJ2-2; TRBD1 might be the D (5 bases). Germline V gives CDR1 SGHDT, CDR2 YYEEEE. V lost 0 bases to trimming and J lost 4 bases, with 7 bases between them. The CDR3 runs to 14 residues. The DNA for the CDR3 is TGTGCCAGCAGCTTGGGGGGCGGCACCGGGGAGCTGTTTTTT. Amino acid sequence: CASSLGGGTGELFF.

The rearrangement uses TRBV30 and TRBJ1-2; 8 positions agree with TRBD1. Germline values: CDR1 GTSNPN, CDR2 SVGIG (reference sequence). CDR3 size: 14 residues. With 4 bases clipped from V and 4 bases from J, the junction kept 8 bases outside the gene matches. The CDR3 loop reads CAWNGQGLIYGYTF. CDR3 coding DNA: TGTGCCTGGAACGGACAGGGCTTGATCTATGGCTACACCTTC.

The CDR3 DNA is TGTGCCAGCAGTCTCCCTATTGGAAACACCATATATTTT. Amino acids: CASSLPIGNTIYF. V and J are TRBV12-3 or TRBV12-4 and TRBJ1-3; D gene uncertain. CDR3 length: 13 amino acids. Trimming stripped 5 bases from V and 3 bases from J, with 8 bases between.

J is TRBJ1-6 and V is TRBV6-1; 9 bases are shared with TRBD1. This CDR3 has 16 amino acids. The ends lost 3 bases at V and 7 bases at J; junction bases unmatched: 7. Germline CDR1 and CDR2: MNHNS and SASEGT. The CDR3 DNA follows: TGTGCCAGCAGTGACCCAGGGACAGGGAAAAATTCACCCCTCCACTTT. Translated, it gives CASSDPGTGKNSPLHF.

The chain joins TRBV3-1 (or the pseudogene TRBV3-2) to TRBJ2-7; 9 nucleotides agree with TRBD2. With 5 bases clipped from V and 6 bases from J, the junction kept 17 bases outside the gene matches. CDR1 is LGHDT, CDR2 YNNKEL, per germline (reference sequence). This CDR3 spans 17 amino acids. This CDR3 reads CASSNASWRGGLSEQYF. CDR3 coding DNA: TGTGCCAGCAGCAACGCCAGCTGGCGGGGGGGCCTTAGCGAGCAGTACTTC.

This clone was counted a single time. The genes are TRBV4-1 and TRBJ2-2, with D tentatively TRBD2 (6 bases). Germline V gene data show CDR1 as MGHRA and CDR2 as YSYEKL. The V and J ends lost 4 bases and 3 bases respectively, with 24 bases between them. The CDR3 runs 19 residues. CDR3 protein: CASSPGLLGREKDTGELFF. The CDR3 region has the DNA TGCGCCAGCAGCCCCGGACTATTGGGACGGGAGAAGGACACCGGGGAGCTGTTTTTT.

This chain joins TRBV28 and TRBJ2-5; a possible D gene is TRBD1 (6 bases). CDR1 MDHEN and CDR2 SYDVKM come from the germline V gene. The length of the CDR3 is 12 residues. V dropped 2 bases and J dropped 8 bases, with 9 bases sitting between them. Here the CDR3 DNA reads TGTGCCAGCAGTTTAAGGACAGCAACCCAGTACTTC. Protein: CASSLRTATQYF.

The V call is TRBV6-5, the J call TRBJ1-5; 8 bases map to TRBD1. The CDR3 is 14 amino acids. Germline assignment: CDR1 MNHEY and CDR2 SVGAGI. J lost 6 bases, V lost 5 bases, and 6 bases had no gene match. CDR3 sequence reads: CASSRSGGSQPQHF. CDR3 in DNA: TGTGCCAGCAGTAGATCAGGGGGCTCTCAGCCCCAGCATTTT.

This chain uses TRBV5-1 with TRBJ1-2; a possible D gene is TRBD1 (6 bases). Per germline, CDR1 SGHRS and CDR2 YFSETQ. V was trimmed by 4 bases and J by 4 bases, leaving 14 bases between them. The CDR3 spans 14 residues. The DNA for the CDR3 is TGCGCCAGCAGCCCCCATGGCAGGGGCTATGGCTACACCTTC. The encoded protein is CASSPHGRGYGYTF.

This clone has a single count. The J gene is TRBJ2-2, the V gene TRBV6-5; D is perhaps TRBD1 (5 bases). The V end lost 10 bases, the J end lost 4 bases, and 10 bases lay between the germline ends. Germline assignment: CDR1 MNHEY and CDR2 SVGAGI. This CDR3 has 12 residues. In nucleotides, the CDR3 is TGTGCCATCTGGGGCCTCACCGGGGAGCTGTTTTTT. Amino acids: CAIWGLTGELFF.

The chain links TRBV18 to TRBJ2-5, with 10 bases fitting TRBD2. V lost 2 bases, J lost 3 bases, and 0 bases stayed unmatched. CDR1 is KGHSH and CDR2 is LQKENI in the germline V gene. The CDR3 is made up of 14 amino acids. CDR3 amino acids: CASSPTSGKETQYF. The CDR3 nucleotides are TGTGCCAGCTCACCAACTAGCGGGAAAGAGACCCAGTACTTC.

In nucleotides, the CDR3 is TGTGCCAGCAGTCGCACCCGGACAGGTGGCTACACCTTC. It yields the protein CASSRTRTGGYTF. The V gene is TRBV6-5, the J gene TRBJ1-2, with TRBD1 identical over 7 bases. V shed 5 bases, J shed 7 bases, and the junction held 7 bases outside the gene matches. This CDR3 has 13 amino acids. Germline values: CDR1 MNHEY, CDR2 SVGAGI.